The 24 T cell receptor beta chains in this list originate from one sample, sequenced in a study of blood T cell repertoires in COVID-19. Some clones are missing from TCRdb's copy, which holds only in-frame ones; the method was immunoSEQ multiplex PCR. The table lists roughly 340,000 clones, approximately 90% of them singletons. Sequenced input: PBMCs or T cells enriched from blood (not recorded which). These receptors were obtained from a man between 18 and 29 years old who had recovered from COVID-19.

The V gene is TRBV18, the J gene TRBJ2-2, with TRBD1 matching 8 bases. CDR1 KGHSH and CDR2 LQKENI come from the germline V gene. With 8 bases clipped from V and 1 base from J, the junction kept 3 bases outside the gene matches. The CDR3 consists of 14 residues. The CDR3 sequence is CASTGQVNTGELFF. In DNA, the CDR3 is TGTGCCAGCACGGGACAGGTGAACACCGGGGAGCTGTTTTTT.

The V call is TRBV24-1, the J call TRBJ2-6; D is uncertain. V dropped 7 bases and J dropped 0 bases, with 15 bases sitting between them. Germline V gives CDR1 KGHDR, CDR2 SFDVKD. CDR3 length equals 17 residues. This CDR3 is CATSSPDSFSGANVLTF. CDR3 bases: TGTGCCACCAGCAGTCCAGATTCTTTCTCTGGGGCCAACGTCCTGACTTTC.

J is TRBJ2-5 and V is TRBV28, with 11 bases aligning to TRBD2. CDR3 size: 15 residues. V lost 6 bases to trimming and J lost 4 bases; unmatched junction nucleotides: 7. The germline CDR1 and CDR2 sequences are MDHEN and SYDVKM. In DNA form, the CDR3 reads TGTGCCAGCAGCCGTAGCGGGGGGGCGAGAGAGACCCAGTACTTC. As protein: CASSRSGGARETQYF.

This sequence joins TRBV10-3 and TRBJ2-7; TRBD2 matches 7 bases. Losses at the gene ends were 5 bases for V and 3 bases for J; bases not matched to a gene: 4. CDR3 length: 13 amino acids. Germline V lookup: CDR1 ENHRY, CDR2 SYGVKD. CDR3 sequence: CAISSGIHYEQYF. The CDR3 DNA sequence: TGTGCCATCAGTAGCGGGATCCACTACGAGCAGTACTTC.

V is TRBV5-1 and J is TRBJ2-1; a weak D match, TRBD2 (5 bases). The CDR3 sequence is 15 residues long. In germline, CDR1 is SGHRS, CDR2 YFSETQ. V gave up 4 bases and J gave up 4 bases, with 15 bases separating them. The CDR3 DNA is TGCGCCAGCAGCATGACTACCTATACTTACAATGAGCAGTTCTTC. It translates to CASSMTTYTYNEQFF.

The rearrangement uses TRBV5-1 and TRBJ2-3; 15 bases map to TRBD2. The germline gives CDR1 SGHRS, CDR2 YFSETQ. After removal of 7 bases from V and 6 bases from J, the junction contained 3 bases not matched to a gene. This CDR3 is built from 14 residues. DNA for the CDR3: TGCGCCAGCCGGACTAGCGGGGGGGAGGATACGCAGTATTTT. Its translation: CASRTSGGEDTQYF. The full variable domain, rest sourced from reference TRBV5-1 and TRBJ2-3, is KAGVTQTPRYLIKTRGQQVTLSCSPISGHRSVSWYQQTPGQGLQFLFEYFSETQRNKGNFPGRFSGRQFSNSRSEMNVSTLELGDSALYLCASRTSGGEDTQYFGPGTRLTVL.

The chain joins TRBV3-1 (or the pseudogene TRBV3-2) to TRBJ2-5; possibly TRBD2 for D (5 bases). Germline CDR1 is LGHDT and CDR2 is YNNKEL (reference sequence). The CDR3 is made up of 15 amino acids. V was clipped by 1 base and J by 1 base, with 10 bases between them. The CDR3 bases are TGTGCCAGCAGCCAAGCGGGGTCCTTCCAAGAGACCCAGTACTTC. As protein: CASSQAGSFQETQYF.

CDR3 residues: CASSFGASGIPYNEQFF. DNA of the CDR3: TGTGCCAGCAGCTTTGGGGCTAGCGGGATCCCCTACAATGAGCAGTTCTTC. The gene calls are TRBV12-1 and TRBJ2-1; the D segment call TRBD2 is taken from the table without a DNA check. TRBV12-1 is a documented pseudogene. CDR3 size: 17 residues.

The chain has TRBV6-5 and TRBJ1-1, with D perhaps matching TRBD1 (5 bases). The V and J ends lost 4 bases and 10 bases respectively, with 13 bases between them. The CDR3 totals 12 residues. Germline V gives CDR1 MNHEY, CDR2 SVGAGI. The CDR3 region is CASSFDGGRAFF. CDR3 nucleotide sequence: TGTGCCAGCAGTTTCGACGGGGGACGAGCTTTCTTT.

V and J are TRBV14 and TRBJ2-2; D might be TRBD1 (5 bases). Trimming took 2 bases from V and 4 from J, leaving 20 bases between them. CDR1 is SGHDN, CDR2 FVKESK, per germline. The length of the CDR3 is 18 residues. The CDR3 DNA follows: TGTGCCAGCAGCCAATGGGGCCCGGGTCTCGATTTCACCGGGGAGCTGTTTTTT. This encodes CASSQWGPGLDFTGELFF.

V and J are TRBV2 and TRBJ1-5; TRBD1 might be the D (5 bases). V lost 3 bases and J 4 bases, leaving 13 bases between the germline ends. Germline CDR1 is SNHLY and CDR2 is FYNNEI. The CDR3 runs to 15 residues. CDR3 nucleotides: TGTGCCAGCAGTGAGCGGCAGGGAATTAATCAGCCCCAGCATTTT. This encodes CASSERQGINQPQHF.

This sequence joins TRBV5-1 and TRBJ2-1, with a possible D match to TRBD1 (6 bases). This CDR3 spans 15 amino acids. CDR1 is SGHRS, CDR2 YFSETQ, per germline. V lost 0 bases, J lost 1 base, and 8 bases lay in between. The CDR3 nucleotides read TGCGCCAGCAGCTTGGGGACAGAGTCCTACAATGAGCAGTTCTTC. Translation: CASSLGTESYNEQFF.

This sequence joins TRBV2 and TRBJ1-2; D not resolved. The CDR3 runs 14 residues. The V gene lost 4 bases and the J gene lost 4 bases, with 13 bases spanning the gap. Germline CDR1 and CDR2: SNHLY and FYNNEI. The CDR3 nucleotides are TGTGCCAGCAGTGGGAGGGTTGGCGGCTATGGCTACACCTTC. This sequence encodes CASSGRVGGYGYTF.

The rearrangement joins TRBV28 to TRBJ1-2; the D is unclear. CDR3 length equals 12 residues. V shed 2 bases and J shed 6 bases, with 7 bases lying between them. Germline CDR1 MDHEN, CDR2 SYDVKM. The DNA for the CDR3 is TGTGCCAGCAGTTTAAACGGTGATGGCTACACCTTC. It encodes CASSLNGDGYTF.

This chain connects TRBV7-2 to TRBJ2-3; 11 nucleotides agree with TRBD2. The V gene end was trimmed by 0 bases and the J gene end by 5 bases; junction bases not matched to a gene: 7. Per the germline V gene, CDR1 is SGHTA and CDR2 is FQGNSA. The CDR3 consists of 17 residues. CDR3 nucleotide sequence: TGTGCCAGCAGCTTAGCCAGCACTAGCGGGAGTAGAGATACGCAGTATTTT. It codes for CASSLASTSGSRDTQYF. Using reference TRBV7-2 and TRBJ2-3 for the parts outside the CDR3, the full variable domain is GAGVSQSPSNKVTEKGKDVELRCDPISGHTALYWYRQSLGQGLEFLIYFQGNSAPDKSGLPSDRFSAERTGGSVSTLTIQRTQQEDSAVYLCASSLASTSGSRDTQYFGPGTRLTVL.

The V call is TRBV25-1, the J call TRBJ1-3; D uncertain. Germline CDR1 reads MGHDK; CDR2 reads SYGVNS. This CDR3 is built from 14 residues. Between the trimmed V and J ends, which lost 3 bases and 3 bases, there was a span of 9 bases. Written as DNA, the CDR3 is TGTGCCAGCAGTGACGATGCCGGTGGAAACACCATATATTTT. This sequence encodes CASSDDAGGNTIYF.

This clone was observed once. J is TRBJ2-1 and V is TRBV5-1, with 10 bases lining up with TRBD2. The V gene's germline CDR1 is SGHRS and CDR2 YFSETQ. CDR3 length equals 15 residues. The trim removed 3 bases at V and 9 bases at J, leaving 9 bases unmatched. The CDR3: CASSSIAGGESEQFF. The CDR3, as DNA: TGCGCCAGCAGCTCCATAGCGGGGGGAGAGAGTGAGCAGTTCTTC.

This rearrangement joins TRBV4-2 to TRBJ2-3; D is possibly TRBD2 (6 bases). Looked up from germline, CDR1 is LGHNA and CDR2 is YNFKEQ. The CDR3 has 15 amino acids. V was shortened by 4 bases and J by 3 bases, with 14 bases between the two germline ends. The CDR3: CASSPGLRVTDTQYF. DNA for the CDR3: TGTGCCAGCAGCCCGGGACTTAGAGTTACAGATACGCAGTATTTT.

This chain links TRBV6-5 with TRBJ1-6, with a weak D call TRBD1 (6 bases). The germline V gene has CDR1 MNHEY and CDR2 SVGAGI. The CDR3 is 15 residues long. The V gene lost 6 bases and the J gene lost 0 bases, with 9 bases spanning the gap. The CDR3 loop is CASRTGSSYNSPLHF. The CDR3 region has the DNA TGTGCCAGCAGAACAGGGAGCTCCTATAATTCACCCCTCCACTTT.

V usage is TRBV5-1 and J usage is TRBJ1-6; 9 bases agree with TRBD1. With V trimmed by 4 bases and J by 9 bases, 8 bases remained unmatched. The CDR3 length is 15 residues. Germline lookup yields CDR1 SGHRS and CDR2 YFSETQ. CDR3 DNA sequence: TGCGCCAGCAGCCTAGGACAGGGGAAGGCTTCACCCCTCCACTTT. Amino acids: CASSLGQGKASPLHF.

The V and J genes are TRBV7-2 and TRBJ1-3; TRBD1 agrees at 8 bases. CDR1 and CDR2 from the germline V gene are SGHTA and FQGNSA. The V and J ends lost 4 bases and 1 base, in that order; junction bases with no gene match: 9. The CDR3 loop spans 17 amino acids. The CDR3 DNA is TGTGCCAGCAGCTCGGCCATTCAGGGGGCATCTGGAAACACCATATATTTT. Translation: CASSSAIQGASGNTIYF. Combining the CDR3 with reference TRBV7-2 and TRBJ1-3 gives the whole variable domain GAGVSQSPSNKVTEKGKDVELRCDPISGHTALYWYRQSLGQGLEFLIYFQGNSAPDKSGLPSDRFSAERTGGSVSTLTIQRTQQEDSAVYLCASSSAIQGASGNTIYFGEGSWLTVV.

The chain combines TRBV4-2 with TRBJ2-6; 10 bases map to TRBD1. The germline V gene has CDR1 LGHNA and CDR2 YNFKEQ. The junction had 3 bases not matched to a gene; V was cut back by 6 bases and J by 1 base. This CDR3 has 16 amino acids. The CDR3 sequence: CASRTGGTSGANVLTF. CDR3 DNA: TGTGCCAGCAGGACAGGGGGCACGTCTGGGGCCAACGTCCTGACTTTC.

V and J are TRBV6-5 and TRBJ1-1; unclear D gene. The CDR3 has 12 amino acids. Germline assignment: CDR1 MNHEY and CDR2 SVGAGI. Trimming stripped 8 bases from V and 2 bases from J, with 9 bases between. As DNA, the CDR3 is TGTGCCAGCGGTCGCGGTAACACTGAAGCTTTCTTT. This encodes CASGRGNTEAFF.

The rearrangement joins TRBV30 to TRBJ1-3; 9 bases fit TRBD1. In germline, CDR1 is GTSNPN, CDR2 SVGIG (reference sequence). V shed 3 bases, J shed 13 bases, and the junction held 13 bases outside the gene matches. The CDR3 covers 14 residues. The CDR3 DNA sequence: TGTGCCTGGAGCCGTACAGGGGGCGCGGGTAGGATATATTTT. It specifies CAWSRTGGAGRIYF.